The entry below gives a single TCR beta chain sequence along with its context. The antigen is not known. This entry is derived from a study of CD8+ T cells in alopecia areata. Germline V gene sequence: CDR1 MNHEY, CDR2 SMNVEV (reference sequence). With 5 bases clipped from V and 10 bases from J, the junction kept 18 bases outside the gene matches. The CDR3 has 17 residues. Extraction and reverse transcription of RNA yielded cDNA as the sequencing template. TCRdb's table, derived via immunoSEQ multiplex PCR, lists solely in-frame clones and lacks some. The table lists roughly 150,000 clones, roughly 50% of them singletons. General study points: Scalp samples also yield sequences of resident alphabeta T cells from normal skin.

The receptor comes from a human donor in good health. The chain carries TRBV27 and TRBJ2-1, with 9 nucleotides matching TRBD2. The sequenced sample was CD4+ T cells sorted from blood. CDR3 loop: CASSPLAGGRARYEQFF. The CDR3 nucleotides are TGTGCCAGCAGTCCCCTGGCGGGCGGGAGGGCCCGGTACGAGCAGTTCTTC.